The 29 T cell receptor beta chains presented below share a single source sample, sequenced in a study of spatial heterogeneity in lung cancer. Overall study findings and caveats: Within tumors, counts of expanded alpha and beta TCRs tracked tumor mutation counts.

For these receptors, no antigen is known. Time point here: sample taken at primary tumor resection. In TCRdb, the 5' RACE reads were re-called with MiXCR into one record per CDR3 protein. The profile covers 4,500 to 5,000 distinct CDR3 sequences, with 12% appearing a single time and about 27% taken by the ten largest. Sequenced material: lung tumor tissue, taken at surgery. All receptors come from a male donor with early-stage non-small cell lung cancer.

This clonotype ranks as medium-sized (0.01 to 0.1%). The J gene is TRBJ1-2, the V gene TRBV28, with TRBD1 matching over 9 bases. Looked up from germline, CDR1 is MDHEN and CDR2 is SYDVKM. This CDR3 spans 16 amino acids. V shed 6 bases, J shed 0 bases, and the junction held 8 bases outside the gene matches. CDR3 in amino acids: CASSQHGTGTNYGYTF. The DNA for the CDR3 is TGTGCCAGCAGCCAACACGGGACAGGGACTAACTATGGCTACACCTTC.

Sample share makes this clonotype medium-sized (0.01 to 0.1%). The chain joins TRBV6-4 to TRBJ2-3; TRBD1 matches 11 bases. J was trimmed by 4 bases and V by 5 bases; bases with no gene match: 5. Germline CDR1 is MRHNA and CDR2 is SNTAGT. The CDR3 has 15 amino acids. The CDR3 DNA reads TGTGCCAGCAGTAGGACAGGGGGCCTTTCAGATACGCAGTATTTT. It specifies CASSRTGGLSDTQYF.

This clonotype has ten or more counts. The V gene is TRBV7-2, the J gene TRBJ2-2; TRBD2 agrees at 9 bases. The germline CDR1 and CDR2 sequences are SGHTA and FQGNSA. Trimming took 5 bases from V and 5 from J; bases not matched to a gene: 6. This CDR3 has 15 amino acids. The CDR3 protein is CASSRVAGETGELFF. DNA of the CDR3: TGTGCCAGCAGCCGGGTAGCGGGAGAAACCGGGGAGCTGTTTTTT. Full variable domain (remainder filled in from reference TRBV7-2 and TRBJ2-2): GAGVSQSPSNKVTEKGKDVELRCDPISGHTALYWYRQSLGQGLEFLIYFQGNSAPDKSGLPSDRFSAERTGGSVSTLTIQRTQQEDSAVYLCASSRVAGETGELFFGEGSRLTVL.

By frequency in the sample, this clonotype is medium-sized. The chain links TRBV13 to TRBJ1-1; 9 nucleotides align to TRBD1. The CDR3 is 15 residues long. Losses at the gene ends were 5 bases for V and 3 bases for J; bases not matched to a gene: 7. The germline V gene has CDR1 PRHDT and CDR2 FYEKMQ (reference sequence). The CDR3 nucleotides read TGTGCCAGCAGCACGGGGACAGGGAGGGACACTGAAGCTTTCTTT. Translated: CASSTGTGRDTEAFF.

This clonotype counts as medium-sized. V and J are TRBV28 and TRBJ1-4, with D hard to call. Germline V gene data show CDR1 as MDHEN and CDR2 as SYDVKM. With 8 bases removed from V and 5 bases from J, the gap between germline ends came to 9 bases. This CDR3 spans 12 amino acids. The CDR3 region is CASRGPNEKLFF. DNA of the CDR3: TGTGCCAGCCGGGGTCCAAATGAAAAACTGTTTTTT.

This clonotype was detected many times. This chain joins TRBV7-2 and TRBJ2-1, with 11 bases that match TRBD2. Per the germline V gene, CDR1 is SGHTA and CDR2 is FQGNSA. The CDR3 consists of 14 residues. The V gene end was trimmed by 4 bases and the J gene end by 8 bases; junction bases not matched to a gene: 4. The CDR3 is CASSSTSGRYEQFF. The CDR3 bases are TGTGCCAGCAGCTCAACTAGCGGGAGATATGAGCAGTTCTTC. Full variable domain (remainder filled in from reference TRBV7-2 and TRBJ2-1): GAGVSQSPSNKVTEKGKDVELRCDPISGHTALYWYRQSLGQGLEFLIYFQGNSAPDKSGLPSDRFSAERTGGSVSTLTIQRTQQEDSAVYLCASSSTSGRYEQFFGPGTRLTVL.

This clonotype was counted a few times. This chain links TRBV9 with TRBJ2-4; 7 bases fit TRBD2. The CDR3 extends over 15 amino acids. Germline trimming cut 4 bases from V and 4 bases from J; bases unmatched to any gene: 8. The germline CDR1 and CDR2 sequences are SGDLS and YYNGEE. The CDR3 here is CASSSTAGSKNIQYF. The CDR3 DNA reads TGTGCCAGCAGCTCGACAGCGGGGTCAAAAAACATTCAGTACTTC.

This clonotype was counted many times. This chain links TRBV5-4 with TRBJ2-3, with D perhaps matching TRBD1 (5 bases). The germline V gene encodes CDR1 SGHNT and CDR2 YYREEE (reference sequence). V dropped 0 bases and J dropped 3 bases, with 8 bases sitting between them. The CDR3 spans 14 residues. In nucleotides, the CDR3 is TGTGCCAGCAGCTTGGGCTCAGGGACAGATACGCAGTATTTT. This encodes CASSLGSGTDTQYF.

The rearrangement uses TRBV25-1 and TRBJ1-1; D is possibly TRBD1 (6 bases). Germline V lookup: CDR1 MGHDK, CDR2 SYGVNS. This CDR3 contains 13 residues. The ends were cut back, 3 bases at V and 9 bases at J, with 14 bases in the middle. The CDR3 region is CASSENDRLQAFF. The CDR3, as DNA: TGTGCCAGCAGTGAGAACGACAGGCTACAAGCTTTCTTT.

The genes are TRBV6-5 and TRBJ2-3, with 7 bases identical to TRBD1. The CDR3 runs 15 residues. CDR1 and CDR2 (germline): MNHEY, SVGAGI. J was trimmed by 2 bases and V by 5 bases; bases with no gene match: 7. CDR3 residues: CASSATGEVTDTQYF. Written as DNA, the CDR3 is TGTGCCAGCAGTGCCACAGGGGAAGTCACAGATACGCAGTATTTT.

This clonotype was counted at least ten times. V gene TRBV11-2 combines with J gene TRBJ2-3; D unclear. V gave up 3 bases and J gave up 7 bases, with 5 bases separating them. In germline, CDR1 is SGHAT, CDR2 FQNNGV. This CDR3 is built from 11 residues. CDR3 sequence (DNA): TGTGCCAGCAGCTTGAAAAATACGCAGTATTTT. Protein sequence: CASSLKNTQYF.

The chain carries TRBV5-1 and TRBJ2-7, with 8 bases matching TRBD2. The CDR3 totals 15 residues. Germline-derived CDR1 and CDR2 are SGHRS and YFSETQ. Trimming cost V 0 bases and J 2 bases; bases outside gene matches: 4. CDR3 amino acids: CASSLAGGGTYEQYF. The CDR3 bases are TGCGCCAGCAGCTTGGCTGGCGGGGGGACCTACGAGCAGTACTTC.

This clonotype is medium-sized in the sample. CDR3 protein: CASSPSRTYNEQFF. DNA of the CDR3: TGTGCCAGCAGTCCTTCTAGAACCTACAATGAGCAGTTCTTC. The V call is TRBV28, the J call TRBJ2-1; D gene uncertain. Germline CDR1 and CDR2: MDHEN and SYDVKM. The CDR3 sequence is 14 residues long. V lost 5 bases and J lost 2, with 10 bases in between.

This clonotype was seen ten or more times. The gene calls are TRBV12-3 or TRBV12-4 and TRBJ1-4; D is uncertain. V lost 5 bases and J 8 bases, leaving 15 bases between the germline ends. This CDR3 spans 14 amino acids. In DNA, the CDR3 is TGTGCCAGCAGTCGTCAGGTCCCGGGGGAAAAACTGTTTTTT. Its translation: CASSRQVPGEKLFF.

This chain links TRBV12-3 or TRBV12-4 with TRBJ2-1, with D maybe TRBD2 (6 bases). V was clipped by 2 bases and J by 4 bases, with 12 bases between them. The CDR3 is made up of 15 amino acids. The CDR3 spells CASSLLTRAYNEQFF. CDR3 sequence (DNA): TGTGCCAGCAGTTTATTGACTAGGGCATACAATGAGCAGTTCTTC.

This clonotype is medium-sized by share. The chain carries TRBV13 and TRBJ1-4, with D unclear. This CDR3 contains 16 residues. The V gene lost 5 bases and the J gene lost 4 bases, with 17 bases spanning the gap. Germline V CDR1 and CDR2: PRHDT, FYEKMQ (reference sequence). The CDR3 coding sequence is TGTGCCAGCAGCCCCAGTCGGGGAGAAGATAATGAAAAACTGTTTTTT. Its protein product is CASSPSRGEDNEKLFF.

Many counts were recorded for this clonotype. The genes are TRBV19 and TRBJ1-2; 7 bases are shared with TRBD1. Trimming at V came to 7 bases and at J to 7 bases, leaving 6 bases not matched to a gene. CDR3 length: 12 amino acids. Germline CDR1 reads LNHDA; CDR2 reads SQIVND (reference sequence). The chain's CDR3 is CASTSNRGGYTF. The DNA of the CDR3 is TGTGCCAGTACCTCCAACAGGGGTGGCTACACCTTC.

In this sample, this clonotype is medium-sized. The chain uses TRBV7-2 and TRBJ2-7; no clear D. V lost 1 base and J lost 2, with 9 bases in between. The V gene's germline CDR1 is SGHTA and CDR2 FQGNSA. The CDR3 length is 14 residues. CDR3 amino acids: CASSLVVIPYEQYF. CDR3 bases: TGTGCCAGCAGCTTAGTAGTGATCCCCTACGAGCAGTACTTC.

The V and J genes are TRBV7-2 and TRBJ2-6; a possible D gene is TRBD1 (5 bases). Deletions cut 0 bases from V and 11 bases from J, with 14 bases between. Germline values: CDR1 SGHTA, CDR2 FQGNSA. The CDR3 has 15 residues. This chain's CDR3 is CASSLAQGGVDVLTF. CDR3 sequence (DNA): TGTGCCAGCAGCTTAGCCCAGGGTGGCGTCGACGTCCTGACTTTC.

This clonotype counts as medium-sized. The rearrangement joins TRBV20-1 to TRBJ1-4; TRBD1 aligns across 9 bases. The CDR3 extends over 17 amino acids. V was pared by 4 bases and J by 6 bases, with 15 bases of the junction left unmatched. From germline, CDR1 is DFQATT and CDR2 SNEGSKA (reference sequence). CDR3 sequence (DNA): TGCAGTGCTAACATCCGGGACAGGGTTGGTTCAGATGAAAAACTGTTTTTT. Translation gives CSANIRDRVGSDEKLFF.

By sample fraction, this clonotype is medium-sized. The chain uses TRBV5-6 and TRBJ2-7; no reliable D call. Trimming removed 0 bases from V and 2 bases from J, with 15 bases in between. CDR1 is SGHDT and CDR2 is YYEEEE in the germline V gene. The CDR3 contains 16 residues. CDR3 in DNA: TGTGCCAGCAGCTTGGGCGCCAGGTGGAGACCCTACGAGCAGTACTTC. Its protein product is CASSLGARWRPYEQYF. The full variable domain, with the rest looked up from reference TRBV5-6 and TRBJ2-7, is DAGVTQSPTHLIKTRGQQVTLRCSPKSGHDTVSWYQQALGQGPQFIFQYYEEEERQRGNFPDRFSGHQFPNYSSELNVNALLLGDSALYLCASSLGARWRPYEQYFGPGTRLTVT.

By share, this clonotype ranks as medium-sized. The V and J genes are TRBV12-3 or TRBV12-4 and TRBJ1-5, with a tentative D call TRBD1 (5 bases). The CDR3 totals 13 residues. The germline V and J ends were trimmed by 5 bases and 5 bases, with 10 bases remaining between them. This chain's CDR3 is CASSLGLYQPQHF. The CDR3 DNA sequence: TGTGCCAGCAGTCTGGGGCTGTATCAGCCCCAGCATTTT.

The chain is built from TRBV18 and TRBJ2-3, with a tentative D call TRBD1 (6 bases). The germline CDR1 and CDR2 sequences are KGHSH and LQKENI. This CDR3 is built from 17 residues. Trimming cost V 1 base and J 0 bases, with 14 bases left between them. The CDR3 is CASSPQPGHFSTDTQYF. The CDR3, as DNA: TGTGCCAGCTCACCACAACCGGGACATTTTAGCACAGATACGCAGTATTTT.

The chain employs TRBV12-3 or TRBV12-4 and TRBJ2-1; 10 nucleotides line up with TRBD2. This CDR3 contains 16 residues. J gave up 5 bases and V 3 bases, and 7 bases lay outside the gene matches. DNA for the CDR3: TGTGCCAGCAGTTTCTGGTCTAGCGGGAGCCACAATGAGCAGTTCTTC. It yields the protein CASSFWSSGSHNEQFF.

This clonotype has only a few counts. The chain combines TRBV12-3 or TRBV12-4 with TRBJ2-7, with TRBD1 matching over 10 bases. This CDR3 has 15 amino acids. Trimming cost V 2 bases and J 7 bases; bases outside gene matches: 8. CDR3 DNA: TGTGCCAGCAGTTTATCGGGACAGGGGATAACTGAGCAGTACTTC. Translated: CASSLSGQGITEQYF.

This clonotype qualifies as medium-sized. The V gene is TRBV20-1, the J gene TRBJ1-5, with a weak D call TRBD1 (5 bases). V was trimmed by 3 bases and J by 1 base, leaving 13 bases between them. The length of the CDR3 is 15 residues. Germline assignment: CDR1 DFQATT and CDR2 SNEGSKA (reference sequence). CDR3 sequence reads: CSARGGGWSNQPQHF. CDR3 nucleotide sequence: TGCAGTGCTAGGGGGGGTGGCTGGAGCAATCAGCCCCAGCATTTT.

By its share, this clonotype is medium-sized. The chain joins TRBV5-5 to TRBJ2-1; a possible D gene is TRBD1 (5 bases). Trimming removed 2 bases from V and 6 bases from J, with 15 bases in between. The CDR3 consists of 15 residues. CDR1 is SGHKS and CDR2 is YYEKEE in the germline V gene (reference sequence). The chain's CDR3 is CASSLRQPIGNEQFF. The CDR3 DNA reads TGTGCCAGCAGCTTACGACAGCCAATAGGCAATGAGCAGTTCTTC.

This clonotype came up many times. J is TRBJ2-1 and V is TRBV14, with 9 bases lining up with TRBD2. Germline lookup yields CDR1 SGHDN and CDR2 FVKESK. Unmatched junction bases numbered 10, after V lost 4 bases and J lost 6 bases. The CDR3 has 16 residues. CDR3 in amino acids: CASSPLSGRPPNEQFF. In nucleotides, the CDR3 is TGTGCCAGCAGCCCCCTAAGCGGGAGGCCGCCCAATGAGCAGTTCTTC.

This clonotype was observed at least ten times. The rearrangement uses TRBV5-6 and TRBJ1-1, with no clear D. The CDR3 has 14 amino acids. Trimming removed 0 bases at V and 0 bases at J, with 6 bases between. Germline V gene sequence: CDR1 SGHDT, CDR2 YYEEEE. CDR3 DNA: TGTGCCAGCAGCTTGGGGCAGGTGAACACTGAAGCTTTCTTT. Translating it yields CASSLGQVNTEAFF.